The 17 T cell receptor beta chains below come from one sample, sequenced in a study of cytomegalovirus exposure and HLA in healthy donors. In the PCR, 60 Vbeta and 13 Jbeta primers were used. TCRdb keeps only in-frame clones here, not all; method: immunoSEQ multiplex PCR. The sample gives 65,000 to 95,000 clones, around 77% of which show up once; 3.3% is in the top ten. The sample was PBMCs. These receptors were obtained from a man aged 50-60 years in good health and CMV-seronegative.

The DNA of the CDR3 is TGCGCCAGCAGCTTGGAGGCGGGGAACTATGGCTACACCTTC. The encoded protein is CASSLEAGNYGYTF. The chain couples TRBV5-1 to TRBJ1-2; no clear D. The CDR3 runs 14 residues. The germline gives CDR1 SGHRS, CDR2 YFSETQ. The V and J ends lost 0 bases and 2 bases respectively, with 8 bases between them. Full variable domain (rest looked up from reference TRBV5-1 and TRBJ1-2): KAGVTQTPRYLIKTRGQQVTLSCSPISGHRSVSWYQQTPGQGLQFLFEYFSETQRNKGNFPGRFSGRQFSNSRSEMNVSTLELGDSALYLCASSLEAGNYGYTFGSGTRLTVV.

This clone appeared once. V usage is TRBV30 and J usage is TRBJ1-1; D gene ambiguous. The CDR3 contains 12 residues. The V and J ends lost 4 bases and 6 bases respectively, with 12 bases between them. Germline V gives CDR1 GTSNPN, CDR2 SVGIG (reference sequence). This CDR3 reads CAWTMGAPEAFF. Written as DNA, the CDR3 is TGTGCCTGGACCATGGGAGCCCCTGAAGCTTTCTTT.

This clone occurred once. This chain uses TRBV7-9 with TRBJ1-1; tentatively, D is TRBD1 (5 bases). The V gene lost 5 bases and the J gene lost 4 bases, with 17 bases spanning the gap. The V gene's germline CDR1 is SEHNR and CDR2 FQNEAQ (reference sequence). The CDR3 is made up of 15 amino acids. CDR3 in amino acids: CASSRKTEGLTEAFF. The CDR3 DNA follows: TGTGCCAGCAGCCGAAAGACAGAAGGCCTCACTGAAGCTTTCTTT.

The V gene is TRBV19, the J gene TRBJ1-1; tentatively, D is TRBD1 (6 bases). Germline CDR1 LNHDA, CDR2 SQIVND (reference sequence). Trimming removed 5 bases from V and 5 bases from J, with 12 bases in between. This CDR3 is built from 13 residues. In DNA form, the CDR3 reads TGTGCCAGTAGTCCGACAGGTCGGACTGAAGCTTTCTTT. It specifies CASSPTGRTEAFF.

The V and J genes are TRBV6-6 and TRBJ1-3, with D maybe TRBD1 (6 bases). V gave up 4 bases and J gave up 0 bases, with 13 bases separating them. Germline loops: CDR1 MNHNY, CDR2 SVGAGI (reference sequence). The CDR3 has 16 amino acids. This chain's CDR3 is CASSSSQGHSGNTIYF. The CDR3 region has the DNA TGTGCCAGCAGTTCATCACAGGGACACTCTGGAAACACCATATATTTT.

V and J are TRBV29-1 and TRBJ2-5; 7 positions agree with TRBD2. The CDR3 extends over 15 amino acids. The junction had 9 bases not matched to a gene; V was cut back by 0 bases and J by 5 bases. Germline V gene data show CDR1 as SQVTM and CDR2 as ANQGSEA. Here the CDR3 reads CSVEDGGLRGETQYF. The CDR3, as DNA: TGCAGCGTTGAAGACGGGGGACTACGAGGGGAGACCCAGTACTTC.

The genes are TRBV6-1 and TRBJ1-2; D is possibly TRBD1 (5 bases). The CDR3 extends over 15 amino acids. Germline assignment: CDR1 MNHNS and CDR2 SASEGT. V gave up 8 bases and J gave up 4 bases, with 20 bases separating them. CDR3 sequence: CASGSSGSGVYGYTF. The CDR3 coding sequence is TGTGCCAGCGGTTCTTCAGGGTCGGGTGTCTATGGCTACACCTTC.

As for this clone: At one boundary the junction diverges from the germline segment, which might be a read error. The DNA of the CDR3 is TGTGTCAGCAGCTCCTCTTTGACGGGGGGCGGAGATACGCAGTATTTT. Encoded protein: CVSSSSLTGGGDTQYF. The V and J genes are TRBV7-2 and TRBJ2-3, with a tentative D call TRBD2 (7 bases). This CDR3 region has 16 residues. Per the germline V gene, CDR1 is SGHTA and CDR2 is FQGNSA. The whole variable domain, remainder taken from reference TRBV7-2 and TRBJ2-3, is GAGVSQSPSNKVTEKGKDVELRCDPISGHTALYWYRQSLGQGLEFLIYFQGNSAPDKSGLPSDRFSAERTGGSVSTLTIQRTQQEDSAVYLCVSSSSLTGGGDTQYFGPGTRLTVL.

The chain joins TRBV6-6 to TRBJ1-3, with no clear D. In germline, CDR1 is MNHNY, CDR2 SVGAGI (reference sequence). The length of the CDR3 is 11 residues. V was clipped by 8 bases and J by 3 bases, with 5 bases between them. In DNA form, the CDR3 reads TGTGCCAGCTCCTTTGGAAACACCATATATTTT. It translates to CASSFGNTIYF.

This clone was picked up one time. This chain connects TRBV6-1 to TRBJ2-1, with 14 bases fitting TRBD2. The CDR3 is made up of 16 amino acids. In germline, CDR1 is MNHNS, CDR2 SASEGT. Trimming removed 1 base from V and 4 bases from J; junction bases left unmatched: 0. The CDR3 nucleotides are TGTGCCAGCAGTGAAGGGACTAGCGGGGGGTACAATGAGCAGTTCTTC. Protein: CASSEGTSGGYNEQFF.

As for this clone: One junction end disagrees with the germline gene, perhaps due to a read error. This chain joins TRBV7-2 and TRBJ1-3; D unclear. CDR1 SGHTA and CDR2 FQGNSA come from the germline V gene. The CDR3 totals 11 residues. The CDR3 coding sequence is TGTGCCAGCAGCGCTCCTTCAGTTTTGGTTTTT. It codes for CASSAPSVLVF.

The V call is TRBV18, the J call TRBJ2-1; weak D call: TRBD2 (5 bases). The CDR3 is made up of 17 amino acids. Germline lookup yields CDR1 KGHSH and CDR2 LQKENI. The V end was cut by 1 base, the J end by 1 base, with 14 bases between. The CDR3 DNA sequence: TGTGCCAGCTCACCACAGTACCGGGGAGTATCCTACAATGAGCAGTTCTTC. Translated: CASSPQYRGVSYNEQFF.

V usage is TRBV6-5 and J usage is TRBJ1-3; D is perhaps TRBD1 (5 bases). Between the trimmed V and J ends, which lost 4 bases and 4 bases, there was a span of 14 bases. Germline V gives CDR1 MNHEY, CDR2 SVGAGI. The CDR3 runs to 15 residues. CDR3 region: CASSSAGTAGNTIYF. The CDR3 coding sequence is TGTGCCAGCAGTTCCGCGGGGACGGCGGGAAACACCATATATTTT.

The chain carries TRBV4-1 and TRBJ1-1; TRBD1 agrees at 8 bases. The CDR3 spans 16 residues. The ends lost 0 bases at V and 3 bases at J; junction bases unmatched: 6. Germline V CDR1 and CDR2: MGHRA, YSYEKL. For the CDR3, the DNA is TGCGCCAGCAGCCAAGACCCAGGGGACAGGTACACTGAAGCTTTCTTT. Its translation is CASSQDPGDRYTEAFF.

The gene calls are TRBV11-3 and TRBJ2-2, with 8 bases that match TRBD2. Losses at the gene ends were 5 bases for V and 0 bases for J; bases not matched to a gene: 5. This CDR3 comprises 16 residues. The germline V gene encodes CDR1 SGHNT and CDR2 YENEEA. In DNA, the CDR3 is TGTGCCAGCAGCGCCAGCGGGGGATCGAACACCGGGGAGCTGTTTTTT. This gives the protein CASSASGGSNTGELFF. The full variable domain, with the rest looked up from reference TRBV11-3 and TRBJ2-2, is EAGVVQSPRYKIIEKKQPVAFWCNPISGHNTLYWYLQNLGQGPELLIRYENEEAVDDSQLPKDRFSAERLKGVDSTLKIQPAELGDSAVYLCASSASGGSNTGELFFGEGSRLTVL.

The chain employs TRBV7-8 and TRBJ2-5, with D perhaps TRBD1 (5 bases). V gave up 4 bases and J gave up 5 bases, with 20 bases separating them. Germline CDR1 reads SGHVS; CDR2 reads FQNEAQ. This CDR3 comprises 16 residues. Here the CDR3 DNA reads TGTGCCAGCAGCTCTGGAATGGGGCCCCCGAGGGAGACCCAGTACTTC. Its protein product is CASSSGMGPPRETQYF.

The V call is TRBV10-3, the J call TRBJ2-7, with D possibly matching TRBD2 (5 bases). V lost 4 bases, J lost 7 bases, and 17 bases lay in between. Germline lookup yields CDR1 ENHRY and CDR2 SYGVKD. This CDR3 region has 14 residues. The CDR3 DNA reads TGTGCCATCAGTGCATTGGGGAGTAAGGGAGAGCAGTACTTC. Translation: CAISALGSKGEQYF.